The rows below give T cell receptor beta chains drawn from one sample of a study of cytomegalovirus exposure and HLA in healthy donors. This table comes from immunoSEQ multiplex PCR, and its TCRdb copy is limited to in-frame clones, with some not included. The sample has approximately 190,000 clones; over 65% are singletons. The sample was PBMCs. Receptors were obtained from a man aged 40-49 years in good health and CMV-seropositive. Both conserved end residues are trimmed from each CDR3.

V: TRBV5-1
J: TRBJ2-3
CDR3: ASRMRSAGRPDTQY

V: TRBV9
J: TRBJ2-7
CDR3: ASSAGGGWDYEQY

V: TRBV5-4
J: TRBJ2-3
CDR3: ASSAPGQRTDTQY

V: TRBV9
J: TRBJ1-4
CDR3: ASSVRGQDNEKLF

V: TRBV6-5
J: TRBJ2-1
CDR3: ASSPGADPYNEQF

V: TRBV7-9
J: TRBJ1-6
CDR3: ASSFGISSYNSPLH

V: TRBV9
J: TRBJ2-7
CDR3: ASSVGWRGQGVYEQY

V: TRBV5-1
J: TRBJ2-1
CDR3: ASSLRGSYNEQF

V: TRBV7-2
J: TRBJ2-3
CDR3: ASSYKGASDTQY

V: TRBV19
J: .
CDR3: ASSISDTASYEQY

V: TRBV7-9
J: TRBJ1-4
CDR3: ASSPVGARANEKLF

V: TRBV19
J: TRBJ1-4
CDR3: ASSRTGDREKLF

V: TRBV27
J: TRBJ2-3
CDR3: ASSSGLAGVTDTQY

V: TRBV2
J: TRBJ2-1
CDR3: ASSVDRESNEQF